This is a list of T cell receptor beta chains from one sample in a study of cytomegalovirus exposure and HLA in healthy donors. This table comes from immunoSEQ multiplex PCR, and its TCRdb copy is limited to in-frame clones, with some not included. The sample contains some 180,000 clones, just under 80% of which appear only once. Material: PBMCs. These receptor sequences come from a woman aged 25 to 39 in good health and CMV-seronegative. Both conserved end residues are part of each CDR3. The D gene is left open where the match is weak. Size is stated for part of the rows, as once, few or many counts, or as a class when the clone is expanded.

>NA|TRBV7-8|TRBD1|TRBJ2-3
CASSFGQGAAPTQYF
TGTGCCAGCAGCTTTGGGCAGGGGGCGGCTCCTACGCAGTATTTT
>NA|TRBV5-1|TRBD1|TRBJ1-2
CASRIVGQEGYGYTF
TGCGCCAGCAGGATAGTCGGACAGGAAGGCTATGGCTACACCTTC
>few|TRBV4-3|NA|TRBJ1-1
CASSRTENTEAFF
TGCGCCAGCAGCCGGACAGAGAACACTGAAGCTTTCTTT
>NA|TRBV5-1|NA|TRBJ2-5
CASSLEQGTQYF
TGCGCCAGCAGCTTGGAACAGGGGACCCAGTACTTC
>NA|TRBV6-4|NA|TRBJ2-1
CASSEELDSYNEQFF
TGTGCCAGCAGTGAAGAACTAGACTCCTACAATGAGCAGTTCTTC
>NA|TRBV2|NA|TRBJ1-5
CASSETNSNQPQHF
TGTGCCAGCAGTGAAACTAATAGCAATCAGCCCCAGCATTTT
>NA|TRBV27|TRBD2|TRBJ2-5
CASSPLGRGSQETQYF
TGTGCCAGCAGTCCGTTGGGGCGGGGGAGCCAAGAGACCCAGTACTTC
>NA|TRBV7-9|NA|TRBJ1-1
CASSERGTNLNTEAFF
TGTGCCAGCAGCGAGAGGGGGACAAATCTGAACACTGAAGCTTTCTTT
>NA|TRBV7-9|TRBD2|TRBJ2-6
CASSLGGVGANVLTF
TGTGCCAGCAGCTTGGGGGGGGTCGGGGCCAACGTCCTGACTTTC
>NA|TRBV19|TRBD1|TRBJ2-5
CASSLRQGSAQYF
TGTGCCAGTAGTCTCCGACAGGGATCAGCCCAGTACTTC
>NA|TRBV5-8|TRBD1|TRBJ1-1
CASSLVQGGNTEAFF
TGTGCCAGCAGCTTGGTCCAGGGGGGGAACACTGAAGCTTTCTTT
>NA|TRBV28|NA|TRBJ1-6
CASSRLRQSYNSPLHF
TGTGCCAGCAGTCGTTTGAGACAGTCCTATAATTCACCCCTCCACTTT
>once|TRBV2|NA|TRBJ1-2
CASRSVYRQDNYGYTF
TGTGCCAGCAGGAGCGTTTATAGACAGGATAACTATGGCTACACCTTC
>NA|TRBV6-1|TRBD2|TRBJ2-3
CASSVTSGGEDTQYF
TGTGCCAGCAGTGTAACTAGCGGGGGGGAAGATACGCAGTATTTT
>NA|TRBV12-5|TRBD1|TRBJ1-5
CASVSDRGTQWPQVSHSNQPQHF
TGTGCTAGTGTCTCCGACAGGGGAACTCAATGGCCCCAGGTGAGTCATAGCAATCAGCCCCAGCATTTT
>NA|TRBV9|NA|TRBJ2-6
CASSVGMGPGSGANVLTF
TGTGCCAGCAGCGTAGGGATGGGGCCGGGCTCTGGGGCCAACGTCCTGACTTTC
>few|TRBV6-1|NA|TRBJ1-1
CASSRTVMNTEAFF
TGTGCCAGCAGCCGCACGGTTATGAACACTGAAGCTTTCTTT
>NA|TRBV7-2|TRBD1|TRBJ2-7
CASSPTGTAVIEQYF
TGTGCCAGCAGCCCAACCGGGACAGCCGTTATCGAGCAGTACTTC
>NA|TRBV19|NA|TRBJ2-3
CASSIGPRTDTQYF
TGTGCCAGTAGTATTGGGCCCCGCACAGATACGCAGTATTTT
>NA|TRBV4-1|TRBD2|TRBJ2-3
CASSQMGLALQYF
TGCGCCAGCAGCCAGATGGGACTAGCCCTCCAGTATTTT
>NA|TRBV6-5|TRBD1|TRBJ1-5
CASRMTGGRGQPQHF
TGTGCCAGCAGGATGACAGGGGGCCGGGGTCAGCCCCAGCATTTT
>NA|TRBV29-1|TRBD1|TRBJ1-2
CSVRRDSHYGYTF
TGCAGCGTTCGCCGGGACAGTCACTATGGCTACACCTTC
>NA|TRBV29-1|NA|TRBJ1-1
CSSGAGWGMNTGAFF
TGCAGCTCTGGGGCCGGATGGGGAATGAACACTGGAGCTTTCTTT
>few|TRBV7-9|NA|TRBJ2-7
CASSSSDSLYNAYEQYF
TGTGCCAGCAGCTCTTCGGACAGTCTATACAACGCCTACGAGCAGTACTTC
>NA|TRBV4-3|NA|TRBJ1-6
CASSQSRGPSPLHF
TGCGCCAGCAGCCAAAGCAGGGGACCCTCACCCCTCCACTTT
>NA|TRBV7-6|TRBD1|TRBJ2-1
CASSSVARGNEQFF
TGTGCCAGCAGCTCAGTTGCCAGGGGGAATGAGCAGTTCTTC
>NA|TRBV5-1|TRBD1|TRBJ1-1
CASSPIRGLNTEAFF
TGCGCCAGCAGCCCAATTAGGGGGCTGAACACTGAAGCTTTCTTT
>NA|TRBV7-8|NA|TRBJ1-2
CASSLALVNYGYTF
TGTGCCAGCAGCTTAGCGCTAGTTAACTATGGCTACACCTTC
>NA|TRBV10-2|TRBD1|TRBJ2-1
CASRDRGGRGNEQFF
TGCGCCAGCAGGGACAGGGGTGGTAGGGGCAATGAGCAGTTCTTC
>NA|TRBV4-2|TRBD2|TRBJ2-3
CASSQGASSGGADFDDTQYF
TGTGCCAGCAGCCAAGGGGCGTCTAGCGGGGGGGCCGATTTCGACGATACGCAGTATTTT
>NA|TRBV4-1|TRBD2|TRBJ2-7
CASSQDRGQGATSGTEQYF
TGCGCCAGCAGCCAAGATCGGGGCCAGGGCGCCACCAGCGGGACCGAGCAGTACTTC
>once|TRBV5-1|NA|TRBJ2-5
CASSLTKPQETQYF
TGCGCCAGCAGTTTGACTAAACCACAAGAGACCCAGTACTTC
>few|TRBV4-2|NA|TRBJ1-4
CASSQVGGSGEKLFF
TGTGCCAGCAGCCAAGTTGGAGGGTCGGGTGAAAAACTGTTTTTT
>NA|TRBV9|TRBD1|TRBJ1-6
CASSASLDRGSPLHF
TGTGCCAGCAGCGCCTCTCTGGACAGGGGTTCACCCCTCCACTTT
>NA|TRBV15|NA|TRBJ2-1
CATSRLTGLHLRRYNEQFF
TGTGCCACCAGCAGGTTAACAGGGCTCCATCTCCGGCGCTACAATGAGCAGTTCTTC
>NA|TRBV21-1|NA|TRBJ1-1
CASSKEGQTKMNTEAFF
TGTGCCAGCAGCAAAGAGGGACAAACGAAAATGAACACTGAAGCTTTCTTT
>NA|TRBV7-9|TRBD1|TRBJ1-2
CASRDDRGDYGYTF
TGTGCCAGCAGGGATGACAGGGGCGATTATGGCTACACCTTC